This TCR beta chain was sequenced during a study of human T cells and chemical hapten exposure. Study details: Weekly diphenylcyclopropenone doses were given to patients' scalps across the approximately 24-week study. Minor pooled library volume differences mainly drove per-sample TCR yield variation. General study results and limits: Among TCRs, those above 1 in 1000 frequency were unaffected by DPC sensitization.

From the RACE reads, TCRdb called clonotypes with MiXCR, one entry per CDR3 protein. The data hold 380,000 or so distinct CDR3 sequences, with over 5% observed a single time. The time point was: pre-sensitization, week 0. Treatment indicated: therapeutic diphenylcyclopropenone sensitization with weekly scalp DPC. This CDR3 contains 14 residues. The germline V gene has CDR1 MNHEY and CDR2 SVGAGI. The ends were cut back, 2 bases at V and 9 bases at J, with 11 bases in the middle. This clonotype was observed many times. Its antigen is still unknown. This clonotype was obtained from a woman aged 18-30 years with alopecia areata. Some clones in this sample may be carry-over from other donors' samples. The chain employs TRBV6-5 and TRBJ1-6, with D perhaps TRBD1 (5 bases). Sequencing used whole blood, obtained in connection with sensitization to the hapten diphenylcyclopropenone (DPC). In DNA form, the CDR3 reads TGTGCCAGCAGTTACGGGACCCTCGGTTCACCCCTCCACTTT. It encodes CASSYGTLGSPLHF.